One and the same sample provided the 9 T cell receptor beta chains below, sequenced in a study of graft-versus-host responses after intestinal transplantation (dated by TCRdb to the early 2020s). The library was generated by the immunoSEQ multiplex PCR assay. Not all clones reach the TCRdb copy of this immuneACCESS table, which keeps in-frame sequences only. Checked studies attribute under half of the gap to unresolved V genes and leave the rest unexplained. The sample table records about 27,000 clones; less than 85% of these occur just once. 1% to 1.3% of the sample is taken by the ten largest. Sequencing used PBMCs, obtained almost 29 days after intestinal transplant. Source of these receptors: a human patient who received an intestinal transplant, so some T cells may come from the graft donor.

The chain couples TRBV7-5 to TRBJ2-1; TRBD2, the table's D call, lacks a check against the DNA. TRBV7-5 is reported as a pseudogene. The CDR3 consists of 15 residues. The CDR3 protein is CVRSLDVGGPHEQFF. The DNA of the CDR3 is TGTGTCAGAAGCTTAGACGTGGGGGGGCCCCATGAGCAGTTCTTC.

CDR3 sequence (DNA): TGTGCCAGCAGTTATCAGGACTTTAAGGGAGGGGAGCTGTTTTTT. Protein product: CASSYQDFKGGELFF. The chain uses TRBV28 and TRBJ2-2; the D gene is possibly TRBD2 (5 bases). Germline CDR1 is MDHEN and CDR2 is SYDVKM. This CDR3 is 15 amino acids long. Trimming cost V 4 bases and J 8 bases, with 17 bases left between them. Full variable domain (outside the CDR3, taken from reference TRBV28 and TRBJ2-2): DVKVTQSSRYLVKRTGEKVFLECVQDMDHENMFWYRQDPGLGLRLIYFSYDVKMKEKGDIPEGYSVSREKKERFSLILESASTNQTSMYLCASSYQDFKGGELFFGEGSRLTVL.

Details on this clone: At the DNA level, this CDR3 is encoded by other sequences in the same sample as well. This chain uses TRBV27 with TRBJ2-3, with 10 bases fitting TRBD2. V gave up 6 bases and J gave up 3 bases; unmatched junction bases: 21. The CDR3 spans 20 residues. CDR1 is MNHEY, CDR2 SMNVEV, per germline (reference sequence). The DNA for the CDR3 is TGTGCCAGCAGCGACAGGGGTGGTCAGCGGGAGGGTGGGAGTACAGATACGCAGTATTTT. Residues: CASSDRGGQREGGSTDTQYF.

The CDR3 nucleotides are TGTGCCAGCAATAACAGGGGGCCTAATGAAAAACTGTTTTTT. Translating gives CASNNRGPNEKLFF. The gene calls are TRBV6-1 and TRBJ1-4, with TRBD1 identical over 9 bases. CDR1 is MNHNS and CDR2 is SASEGT in the germline V gene. The J segment lost 3 bases and the V segment lost 7 bases, leaving 3 bases of the junction unmatched. The CDR3 contains 14 residues.

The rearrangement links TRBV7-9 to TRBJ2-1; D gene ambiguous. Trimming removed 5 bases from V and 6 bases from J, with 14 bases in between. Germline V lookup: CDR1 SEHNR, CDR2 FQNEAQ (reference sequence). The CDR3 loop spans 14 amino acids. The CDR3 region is CASSIKVGRNEQFF. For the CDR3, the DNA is TGTGCCAGCAGCATAAAAGTGGGTCGCAATGAGCAGTTCTTC.

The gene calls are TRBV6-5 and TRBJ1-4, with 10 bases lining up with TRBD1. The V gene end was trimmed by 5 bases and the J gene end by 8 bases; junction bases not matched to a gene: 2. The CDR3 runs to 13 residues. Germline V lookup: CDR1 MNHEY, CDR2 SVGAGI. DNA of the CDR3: TGTGCCAGCAGTGACAGGGGGCGCGAAAAACTGTTTTTT. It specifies CASSDRGREKLFF.

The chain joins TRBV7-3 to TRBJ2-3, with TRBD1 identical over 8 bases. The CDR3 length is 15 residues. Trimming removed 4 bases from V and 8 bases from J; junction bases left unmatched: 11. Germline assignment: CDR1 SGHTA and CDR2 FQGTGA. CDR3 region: CASSSGQGGRGTQYF. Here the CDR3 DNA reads TGTGCCAGCAGCTCCGGACAGGGTGGACGGGGTACGCAGTATTTT.

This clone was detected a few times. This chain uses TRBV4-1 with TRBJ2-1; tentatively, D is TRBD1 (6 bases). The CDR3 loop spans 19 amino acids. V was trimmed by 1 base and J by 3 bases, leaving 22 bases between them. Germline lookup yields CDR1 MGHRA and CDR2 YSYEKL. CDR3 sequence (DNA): TGCGCCAGCAGCCAAGCCCCCCAGCCCACAGGGATGCTCTACAATGAGCAGTTCTTC. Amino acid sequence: CASSQAPQPTGMLYNEQFF.

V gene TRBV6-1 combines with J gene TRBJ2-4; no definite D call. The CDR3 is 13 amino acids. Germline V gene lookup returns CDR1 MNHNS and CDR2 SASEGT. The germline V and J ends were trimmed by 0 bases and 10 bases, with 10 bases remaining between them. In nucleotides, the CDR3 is TGTGCCAGCAGTGAAGCCCAGTTCCAAATTCAGTACTTC. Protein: CASSEAQFQIQYF.